Each of the 6 T cell receptor beta chains below was sequenced from the same sample in a study of cytomegalovirus exposure and HLA in healthy donors. The PCR employed 60 Vbeta primers together with 13 Jbeta primers. Profiled with immunoSEQ multiplex PCR; TCRdb holds only in-frame clones, not every one. The sample yields 150,000 or so clones, 70% seen once. The specimen sequenced was PBMCs. The receptors come from a man aged 18 to 30 in good health and CMV-seropositive.

This rearrangement joins TRBV15 to TRBJ1-2; TRBD1 agrees at 7 bases. With V trimmed by 5 bases and J by 4 bases, 10 bases remained unmatched. This CDR3 is 15 amino acids long. Germline values: CDR1 LNHNV, CDR2 YYDKDF (reference sequence). CDR3 region: CATSGSETGFYGYTF. The CDR3 DNA sequence: TGTGCCACCAGCGGTTCCGAGACAGGGTTCTATGGCTACACCTTC.

The chain uses TRBV11-2 and TRBJ2-3; D not resolved. V was trimmed by 3 bases and J by 0 bases, leaving 13 bases between them. The CDR3 runs to 16 residues. Per germline, CDR1 SGHAT and CDR2 FQNNGV. For the CDR3, the DNA is TGTGCCAGCAGCTTTTTAGCAGCCTCGAGCACAGATACGCAGTATTTT. It is translated as CASSFLAASSTDTQYF.

V is TRBV19 and J is TRBJ1-5; no firm D call. V gave up 3 bases and J gave up 3 bases, with 24 bases separating them. The CDR3 spans 19 residues. Germline CDR1 is LNHDA and CDR2 is SQIVND (reference sequence). The CDR3 sequence is CASSMAPFPNSPFNQPQHF. In nucleotides, the CDR3 is TGTGCCAGTAGTATGGCCCCTTTTCCGAATTCGCCCTTCAATCAGCCCCAGCATTTT.

This clone was seen at least ten times. DNA for the CDR3: TGTGCCAGCAGCTTGGGGGGAGCTCCCATGTCGTACGAGCAGTACGTC. Translated, it gives CASSLGGAPMSYEQYV. The V call is TRBV5-6, the J call TRBJ2-7; D may be TRBD2 (5 bases). Trimming took off 0 bases at V and 4 bases at J, with 17 bases between the two ends. This CDR3 comprises 16 residues. Germline V lookup: CDR1 SGHDT, CDR2 YYEEEE.

V gene TRBV28 combines with J gene TRBJ2-3, with 9 bases that match TRBD2. The V gene's germline CDR1 is MDHEN and CDR2 SYDVKM. V lost 3 bases, J lost 3 bases, and 7 bases stayed unmatched. CDR3 length equals 16 residues. The CDR3 DNA sequence: TGTGCCAGCAGTTTCGGCGGGAGGGCCGTGACAGATACGCAGTATTTT. Translating gives CASSFGGRAVTDTQYF.

This chain links TRBV7-2 with TRBJ2-1, with D possibly being TRBD2 (7 bases). This CDR3 has 16 amino acids. Germline CDR1 is SGHTA and CDR2 is FQGNSA. The V end was cut by 5 bases, the J end by 6 bases, with 20 bases between. Here the CDR3 reads CASSLSRGPIGNEQFF. The CDR3 DNA sequence: TGTGCCAGCAGCCTTTCGCGGGGGCCTATTGGCAATGAGCAGTTCTTC.